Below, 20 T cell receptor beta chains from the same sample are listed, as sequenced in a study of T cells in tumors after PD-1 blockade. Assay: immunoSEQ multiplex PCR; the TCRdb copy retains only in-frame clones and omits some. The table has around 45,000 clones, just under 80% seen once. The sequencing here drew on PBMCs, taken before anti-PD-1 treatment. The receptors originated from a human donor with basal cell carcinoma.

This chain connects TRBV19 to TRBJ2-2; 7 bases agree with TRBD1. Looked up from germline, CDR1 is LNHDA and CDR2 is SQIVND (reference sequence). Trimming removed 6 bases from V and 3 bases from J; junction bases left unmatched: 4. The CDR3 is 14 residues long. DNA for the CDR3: TGTGCCAGTAGGCCAGGACAGGACACCGGGGAGCTGTTTTTT. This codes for CASRPGQDTGELFF.

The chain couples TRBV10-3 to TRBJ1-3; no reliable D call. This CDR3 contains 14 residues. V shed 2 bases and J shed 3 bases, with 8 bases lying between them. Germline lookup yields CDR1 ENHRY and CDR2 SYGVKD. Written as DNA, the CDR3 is TGTGCCATCAGTGAGCCCACGGGTGGAAACACCATATATTTT. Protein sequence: CAISEPTGGNTIYF.

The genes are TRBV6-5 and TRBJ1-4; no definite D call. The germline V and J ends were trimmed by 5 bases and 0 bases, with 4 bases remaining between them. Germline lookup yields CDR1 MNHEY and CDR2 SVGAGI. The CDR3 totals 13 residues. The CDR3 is CASSRTTNEKLFF. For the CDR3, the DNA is TGTGCCAGCAGTAGGACAACTAATGAAAAACTGTTTTTT.

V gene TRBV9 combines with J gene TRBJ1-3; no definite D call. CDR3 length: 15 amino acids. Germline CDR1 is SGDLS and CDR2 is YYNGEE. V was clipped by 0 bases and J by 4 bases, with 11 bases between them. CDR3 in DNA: TGTGCCAGCAGCGTAGAAATAGGGTCAGGAAACACCATATATTTT. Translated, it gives CASSVEIGSGNTIYF.

CDR3 sequence: CASTQRSNTEAFF. The CDR3 nucleotides are TGTGCCAGCACGCAACGTTCGAACACTGAAGCTTTCTTT. The chain recombines TRBV6-5 with TRBJ1-1; D is uncertain. CDR3 size: 13 residues. Germline V gene data show CDR1 as MNHEY and CDR2 as SVGAGI. Trimming removed 7 bases from V and 1 base from J, with 10 bases in between.

The CDR3 bases are TGCAGTGCTAGTAGGACTAGGAGCCCAGATACGCAGTATTTT. Translation: CSASRTRSPDTQYF. This rearrangement joins TRBV20-1 to TRBJ2-3; 7 positions agree with TRBD2. The length of the CDR3 is 14 residues. V lost 3 bases and J lost 4; bases outside the gene matches: 7. Per the germline V gene, CDR1 is DFQATT and CDR2 is SNEGSKA (reference sequence).

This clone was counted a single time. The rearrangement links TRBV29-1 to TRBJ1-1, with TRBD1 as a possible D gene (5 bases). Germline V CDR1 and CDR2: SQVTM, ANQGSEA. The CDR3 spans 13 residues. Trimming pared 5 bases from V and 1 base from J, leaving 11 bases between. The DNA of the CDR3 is TGCAGCGTTATAGGGACCGAGAACACTGAAGCTTTCTTT. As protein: CSVIGTENTEAFF.

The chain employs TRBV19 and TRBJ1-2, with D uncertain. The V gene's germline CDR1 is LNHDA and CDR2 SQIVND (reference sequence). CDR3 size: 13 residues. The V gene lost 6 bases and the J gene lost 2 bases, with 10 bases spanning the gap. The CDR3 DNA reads TGTGCCAGTAGGGTCAGCGGGAACTATGGCTACACCTTC. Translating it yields CASRVSGNYGYTF.

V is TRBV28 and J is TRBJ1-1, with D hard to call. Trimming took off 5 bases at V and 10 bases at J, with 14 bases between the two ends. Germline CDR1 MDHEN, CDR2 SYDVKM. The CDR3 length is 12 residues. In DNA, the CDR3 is TGTGCCAGCAGTACCCTTTTGGCGGGAGCTTTCTTT. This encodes CASSTLLAGAFF. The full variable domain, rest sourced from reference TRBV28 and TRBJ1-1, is DVKVTQSSRYLVKRTGEKVFLECVQDMDHENMFWYRQDPGLGLRLIYFSYDVKMKEKGDIPEGYSVSREKKERFSLILESASTNQTSMYLCASSTLLAGAFFGQGTRLTVV.

The CDR3 DNA reads TGTGCCAGTAGTATAGATAAACTAGCACGGTATGAGCAGTTCTTC. It encodes CASSIDKLARYEQFF. The chain recombines TRBV19 with TRBJ2-1, with D tentatively TRBD2 (6 bases). CDR1 and CDR2 (germline): LNHDA, SQIVND (reference sequence). The CDR3 runs 15 residues. Trimming removed 0 bases from V and 8 bases from J, with 14 bases in between.

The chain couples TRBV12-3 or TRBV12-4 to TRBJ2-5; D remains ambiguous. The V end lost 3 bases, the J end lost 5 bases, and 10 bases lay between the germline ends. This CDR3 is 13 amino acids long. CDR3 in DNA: TGTGCCAGCAGTTTCCCCCCTGGGGAGACCCAGTACTTC. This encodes CASSFPPGETQYF.

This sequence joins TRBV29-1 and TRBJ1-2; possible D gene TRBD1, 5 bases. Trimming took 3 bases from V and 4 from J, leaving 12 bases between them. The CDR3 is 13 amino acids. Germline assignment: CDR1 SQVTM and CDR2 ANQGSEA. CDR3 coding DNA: TGCAGCGTTGACAGGGAAACGATCTATGGCTACACCTTC. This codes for CSVDRETIYGYTF.

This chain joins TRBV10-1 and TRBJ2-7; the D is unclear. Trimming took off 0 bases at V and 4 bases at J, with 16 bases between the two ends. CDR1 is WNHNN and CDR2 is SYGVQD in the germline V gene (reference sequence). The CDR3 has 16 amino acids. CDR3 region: CASSESNSQGRYEQYF. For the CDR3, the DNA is TGCGCCAGCAGTGAGTCGAATAGCCAAGGTCGGTACGAGCAGTACTTC.

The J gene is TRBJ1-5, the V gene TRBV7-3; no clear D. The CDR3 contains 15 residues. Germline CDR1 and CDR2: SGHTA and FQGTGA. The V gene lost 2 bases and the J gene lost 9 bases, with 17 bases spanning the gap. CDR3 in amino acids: CASSLQAGGNWPQHF. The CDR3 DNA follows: TGTGCCAGCAGCTTACAGGCAGGCGGCAATTGGCCCCAGCATTTT.

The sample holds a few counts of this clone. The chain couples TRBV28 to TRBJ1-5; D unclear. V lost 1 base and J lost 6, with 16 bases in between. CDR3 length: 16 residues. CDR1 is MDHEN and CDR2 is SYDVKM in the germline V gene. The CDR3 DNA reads TGTGCCAGCAGTTTATCAGTTTCGTGGGAGATTCAGCCCCAGCATTTT. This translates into CASSLSVSWEIQPQHF.

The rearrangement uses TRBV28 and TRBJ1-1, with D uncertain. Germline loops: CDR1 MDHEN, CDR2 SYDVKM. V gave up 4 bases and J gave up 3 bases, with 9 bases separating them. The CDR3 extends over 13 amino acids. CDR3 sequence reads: CASSSFRYTEAFF. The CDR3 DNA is TGTGCCAGCAGTTCCTTCCGGTACACTGAAGCTTTCTTT. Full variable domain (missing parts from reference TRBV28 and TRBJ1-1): DVKVTQSSRYLVKRTGEKVFLECVQDMDHENMFWYRQDPGLGLRLIYFSYDVKMKEKGDIPEGYSVSREKKERFSLILESASTNQTSMYLCASSSFRYTEAFFGQGTRLTVV.

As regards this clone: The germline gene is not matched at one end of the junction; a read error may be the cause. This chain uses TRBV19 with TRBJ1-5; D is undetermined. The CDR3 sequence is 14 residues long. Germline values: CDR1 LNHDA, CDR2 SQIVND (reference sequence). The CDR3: CASSPLGSDQPQHF. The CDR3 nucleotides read TGTGCCAGTAGCCCGCTTGGTAGCGATCAGCCCCAGCATTTT.

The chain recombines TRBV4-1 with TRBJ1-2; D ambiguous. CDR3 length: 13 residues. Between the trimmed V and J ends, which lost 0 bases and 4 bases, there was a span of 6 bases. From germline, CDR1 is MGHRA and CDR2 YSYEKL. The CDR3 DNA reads TGCGCCAGCAGCCAAGATGGGTCCTATGGCTACACCTTC. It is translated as CASSQDGSYGYTF.

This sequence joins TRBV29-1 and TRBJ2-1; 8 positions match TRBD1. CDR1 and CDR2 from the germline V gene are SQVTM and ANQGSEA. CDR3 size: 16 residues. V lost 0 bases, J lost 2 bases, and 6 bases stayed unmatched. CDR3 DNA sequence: TGCAGCGTTGAAGATCCGGACAGGGCCGCCTACAATGAGCAGTTCTTC. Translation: CSVEDPDRAAYNEQFF.

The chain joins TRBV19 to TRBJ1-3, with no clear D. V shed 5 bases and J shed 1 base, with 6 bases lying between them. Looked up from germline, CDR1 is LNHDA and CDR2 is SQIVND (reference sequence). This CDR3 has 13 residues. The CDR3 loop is CASSAGSGNTIYF. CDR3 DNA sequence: TGTGCCAGTAGTGCAGGATCTGGAAACACCATATATTTT.